This is a list of T cell receptor beta chains from one sample in a study of blood T cell repertoires in COVID-19. TCRdb's table, derived via immunoSEQ multiplex PCR, lists solely in-frame clones and lacks some. The table has some 140,000 clones, roughly 80% seen once; the top ten hold approximately 3%. Sequencing was carried out using peripheral blood. Receptor source: a woman older than 75 with acute or convalescent COVID-19. Both conserved end residues are part of each CDR3. A D gene is named only where the DNA matches it firmly.

TRBV7-2 TRBD1 CASSLLTGANSPLHF
TRBV29-1 TRBD1 CSVDPPGQGTEAFF
TRBV9 . CASSKSSGSYNEQFF
TRBV3-1/TRBV3-2 . CASSQGPDNSPLHF
TRBV9 . CASSPTPRVRTAGVEEKLFF
TRBV4-2 . CASSRAGGNTEAFF
TRBV9 TRBD1 CASSVEGQANEKLFF
TRBV19 TRBD1 CASSIRDRANTEAFF
TRBV24-1 TRBD1 CATSDLRQGQPQHF
TRBV11-2 TRBD1 CASSSWGQGARDSPLHF
TRBV7-2 TRBD1 CASSPRLPGTASNQPQHF
TRBV5-6 TRBD2 CASTPWGGWLYEQYF
TRBV4-1 TRBD1 CASSPLRGPGHGYEQYF